These T cell receptor beta chains were read from a single sample in a study of T cells in tumors after PD-1 blockade. This table comes from immunoSEQ multiplex PCR, and its TCRdb copy is limited to in-frame clones, with some not included. The top ten clones hold approximately 25% of a sample with about 20,000 clones, roughly 78% of them seen once. Sequencing was performed on PBMCs, taken before anti-PD-1 treatment. All receptors come from a human donor with basal cell carcinoma. Both conserved end residues are trimmed from each CDR3.

j_call	v_call	cdr3_aa
TRBJ2-1	TRBV2	ARSDGGARAGSSYNEQF
TRBJ2-7	TRBV7-2	ASSLGASGGLSSYEQY
TRBJ2-1	TRBV9	ASSVGLADYNEQF
TRBJ2-7	TRBV10-3	AISRDGGGRGVYEQY
TRBJ1-1	TRBV6-4	ASRKGTGGWDTEAF
TRBJ2-5	TRBV6-1	ASSERQGGKETQY
TRBJ1-3	TRBV13	ASILFCRDPPGNTIY
TRBJ1-2	TRBV5-1	ASSLEAGPNYGYT
TRBJ1-1	TRBV21-1	ASSKAQQEAF
TRBJ2-3	TRBV28	ASSLRGYDRLAGTTDTQY
TRBJ2-6	TRBV27	ASRSSGANVLT
TRBJ2-7	TRBV29-1	SVRQDGLAGIHEQY
TRBJ1-4	TRBV19	ASSIDYRGNEKLF
TRBJ1-2	TRBV29-1	SVEVQNQHNYGYT
TRBJ2-7	TRBV10-3	AISDLTYEQY
TRBJ1-2	TRBV5-5	ASSLRQSYGYT
TRBJ2-7	TRBV5-3	ARSLPGALDYEQY
TRBJ1-2	TRBV19	ASNNLGGYT
TRBJ1-2	TRBV28	ASSSPWGYT
TRBJ1-5	TRBV19	ASSQQGAQPQH
TRBJ2-7	TRBV4-2	ASSPGAGVYEQY
TRBJ2-1	TRBV2	PPCHGGARVGSSYNEQF